The text below deals with one T cell receptor (beta chain). This specimen comes from a study of T cell responses to AZD1222 COVID-19 vaccine. Trimming removed 7 bases from V and 5 bases from J, with 15 bases in between. CDR3 size: 14 residues. Germline assignment: CDR1 MNHEY and CDR2 SVGAGI. Some clones are missing from TCRdb's copy, which holds only in-frame ones; the method was immunoSEQ multiplex PCR. The sample carries tens of thousands of clones, 88% recorded once. Sequences were derived from peripheral blood, sampled on day 0 of MenACWY control vaccination. This chain uses TRBV6-5 with TRBJ1-5; tentatively, D is TRBD1 (6 bases). This TCR was sampled from an adult in good health. The CDR3 DNA follows: TGTGCCAGCACCAGGACACAGGGTGATCAGCCCCAGCATTTT. It translates to CASTRTQGDQPQHF.